What follows are 20 T cell receptor beta chains derived from one specimen sequenced in a study of T cell changes during pregnancy in multiple sclerosis. The repertoire was sequenced with immunoSEQ multiplex PCR; TCRdb's copy has only in-frame clones and lacks some. The sample includes 30,000 to 50,000 clones, approximately 94% of them seen just once. The sequencing here drew on CD4+ T cells from peripheral blood mononuclear cells, taken after pregnancy. The receptors originated from a female donor with multiple sclerosis, enrolled in a pregnancy study.

The chain carries TRBV12-5 and TRBJ2-3, with 7 positions matching TRBD1. The CDR3 extends over 14 amino acids. V shed 1 base and J 6 bases; nucleotides not matched to a gene: 4. The germline gives CDR1 LGHNT, CDR2 FRNRAP. The CDR3 DNA reads as TGTGCTAGTGGTTTGGGAGACAGGGCTGATACGCAGTATTTT. Amino acids: CASGLGDRADTQYF.

This rearrangement joins TRBV5-1 to TRBJ1-1; 9 bases agree with TRBD1. In germline, CDR1 is SGHRS, CDR2 YFSETQ. The CDR3 is made up of 15 amino acids. The junction had 7 bases not matched to a gene; V was cut back by 7 bases and J by 0 bases. For the CDR3, the DNA is TGCGCCAGCCTGACAGGGGGGGGCATGAACACTGAAGCTTTCTTT. Protein sequence: CASLTGGGMNTEAFF.

CDR3 in amino acids: CASSLDVRGDTGELFF. The DNA for the CDR3 is TGTGCCAGCAGTTTAGATGTCAGGGGGGACACCGGGGAGCTGTTTTTT. This chain links TRBV27 with TRBJ2-2; maybe TRBD1 (7 bases). Germline CDR1 and CDR2: MNHEY and SMNVEV (reference sequence). The CDR3 loop spans 16 amino acids. V was trimmed by 2 bases and J by 3 bases, leaving 13 bases between them.

The V gene is TRBV12-5, the J gene TRBJ2-3, with D possibly being TRBD2 (6 bases). The V end was cut by 3 bases, the J end by 1 base, with 20 bases between. CDR3 length: 18 residues. The germline V gene encodes CDR1 LGHNT and CDR2 FRNRAP. As DNA, the CDR3 is TGTGCTAGTGGTTTAGAAGAAAAGGTCGGCGGGGGCACAGATACGCAGTATTTT. It is translated as CASGLEEKVGGGTDTQYF.

This chain uses TRBV19 with TRBJ2-1; D may be TRBD1 (6 bases). CDR3 length equals 16 residues. The germline V gene has CDR1 LNHDA and CDR2 SQIVND (reference sequence). V was cut by 10 bases and J by 1 base, with 20 bases left in between. This chain's CDR3 is CATYPQGEGSYNEQFF. The CDR3 DNA sequence: TGTGCCACCTATCCACAGGGAGAGGGGTCCTACAATGAGCAGTTCTTC. The complete variable domain, with remaining parts taken from reference TRBV19 and TRBJ2-1, reads DGGITQSPKYLFRKEGQNVTLSCEQNLNHDAMYWYRQDPGQGLRLIYYSQIVNDFQKGDIAEGYSVSREKKESFPLTVTSAQKNPTAFYLCATYPQGEGSYNEQFFGPGTRLTVL.

The chain is built from TRBV6-6 and TRBJ1-5; tentatively, D is TRBD1 (6 bases). Between the trimmed V and J ends, which lost 6 bases and 2 bases, there was a span of 11 bases. The germline V gene encodes CDR1 MNHNY and CDR2 SVGAGI (reference sequence). The CDR3 is made up of 14 amino acids. The CDR3 DNA reads TGTGCCAGCAGCTGGTGGACAGGCAATCAGCCCCAGCATTTT. This encodes CASSWWTGNQPQHF.

The chain employs TRBV5-4 and TRBJ2-1, with TRBD2 identical over 10 bases. The CDR3 extends over 17 amino acids. Germline V gene lookup returns CDR1 SGHNT and CDR2 YYREEE (reference sequence). The J segment lost 3 bases and the V segment lost 3 bases, leaving 9 bases of the junction unmatched. The CDR3 loop reads CASSSPLAGVIYNEQFF. Written as DNA, the CDR3 is TGTGCCAGCAGCTCCCCCCTAGCGGGGGTTATCTACAATGAGCAGTTCTTC.

CDR3 nucleotides: TGTGCCAGCAGCCAGGACATTCCGAACAATGAGCAGTTCTTC. This encodes CASSQDIPNNEQFF. The rearrangement links TRBV5-4 to TRBJ2-1, with D possibly being TRBD1 (5 bases). CDR3 size: 14 residues. CDR1 and CDR2 from the germline V gene are SGHNT and YYREEE (reference sequence). The V end lost 4 bases, the J end lost 5 bases, and 13 bases lay between the germline ends.

The gene calls are TRBV5-1 and TRBJ1-4, with TRBD1 identical over 8 bases. Germline V gene lookup returns CDR1 SGHRS and CDR2 YFSETQ. Trimming cost V 4 bases and J 4 bases; bases outside gene matches: 6. This CDR3 has 15 amino acids. The CDR3 DNA is TGCGCCAGCAGCCCCCAGGGGGCGGGTAATGAAAAACTGTTTTTT. Amino acid sequence: CASSPQGAGNEKLFF.

This clone has a single count. J is TRBJ2-3 and V is TRBV15; D gene unclear. The V gene lost 0 bases and the J gene lost 1 base, with 11 bases spanning the gap. Germline lookup yields CDR1 LNHNV and CDR2 YYDKDF (reference sequence). The CDR3 runs to 16 residues. CDR3 nucleotides: TGTGCCACCAGCAGAGACAAAGCGAAAGGCACAGATACGCAGTATTTT. Its translation is CATSRDKAKGTDTQYF. Full variable domain (outside the CDR3, taken from reference TRBV15 and TRBJ2-3): DAMVIQNPRYQVTQFGKPVTLSCSQTLNHNVMYWYQQKSSQAPKLLFHYYDKDFNNEADTPDNFQSRRPNTSFCFLDIRSPGLGDTAMYLCATSRDKAKGTDTQYFGPGTRLTVL.

V and J are TRBV5-1 and TRBJ1-2, with 9 bases matching TRBD1. V lost 4 bases, J lost 6 bases, and 16 bases stayed unmatched. The germline CDR1 and CDR2 sequences are SGHRS and YFSETQ. The CDR3 spans 17 residues. The CDR3 DNA sequence: TGCGCCAGCAGCAAACCGGGGGACAGGGTCTGGGGAGATGGCTACACCTTC. Translation gives CASSKPGDRVWGDGYTF.

The V gene is TRBV5-1, the J gene TRBJ1-2; D possibly corresponds to TRBD1 (5 bases). The CDR3 runs 14 residues. Germline assignment: CDR1 SGHRS and CDR2 YFSETQ. Trimming left V 1 base short and J 8 bases short, with 15 bases between. Here the CDR3 reads CASSLRSGTYGYTF. The CDR3 nucleotides are TGCGCCAGCAGCTTGCGGTCGGGGACTTACGGCTACACCTTC.

CDR3 sequence reads: CASSGSNPMTVNYGYTF. CDR3 bases: TGTGCCAGCAGTGGATCTAATCCAATGACAGTCAACTATGGCTACACCTTC. The V and J genes are TRBV2 and TRBJ1-2; D perhaps matches TRBD1 (5 bases). Trimming cost V 4 bases and J 2 bases, with 20 bases left between them. The CDR3 runs 17 residues. Germline loops: CDR1 SNHLY, CDR2 FYNNEI.

This clone was detected once. J is TRBJ2-1 and V is TRBV7-9, with 10 nucleotides matching TRBD2. The CDR3 totals 16 residues. Germline CDR1 SEHNR, CDR2 FQNEAQ (reference sequence). After removal of 5 bases from V and 2 bases from J, the junction contained 6 bases not matched to a gene. CDR3 protein: CASSGSGGVTYNEQFF. In DNA, the CDR3 is TGTGCCAGCAGCGGCAGCGGGGGGGTGACCTACAATGAGCAGTTCTTC. Based on the CDR3 plus reference TRBV7-9 and TRBJ2-1, the full variable domain is DTGVSQNPRHKITKRGQNVTFRCDPISEHNRLYWYRQTLGQGPEFLTYFQNEAQLEKSRLLSDRFSAERPKGSFSTLEIQRTEQGDSAMYLCASSGSGGVTYNEQFFGPGTRLTVL.

The chain employs TRBV7-8 and TRBJ1-1; D is perhaps TRBD1 (6 bases). V was shortened by 4 bases and J by 4 bases, with 13 bases between the two germline ends. There are 14 residues in the CDR3. In germline, CDR1 is SGHVS, CDR2 FQNEAQ. CDR3: CASSSTGRFTEAFF. In DNA, the CDR3 is TGTGCCAGCAGCTCGACAGGACGGTTCACTGAAGCTTTCTTT.

The chain uses TRBV19 and TRBJ1-2, with D maybe TRBD1 (5 bases). The germline V gene encodes CDR1 LNHDA and CDR2 SQIVND (reference sequence). V lost 6 bases and J 3 bases, leaving 11 bases between the germline ends. CDR3 size: 13 residues. CDR3 residues: CASSPGGDYGYTF. In nucleotides, the CDR3 is TGTGCCAGTAGCCCCGGGGGGGACTATGGCTACACCTTC.

This clone was observed once. The J gene is TRBJ2-1, the V gene TRBV6-1; TRBD2 is a possible D gene (5 bases). Germline V gives CDR1 MNHNS, CDR2 SASEGT. This CDR3 spans 14 amino acids. The V end was cut by 8 bases, the J end by 8 bases, with 19 bases between. CDR3 nucleotide sequence: TGTGCCAGCCAGGCGGACTGGGCCTCGCATGAGCAGTTCTTC. Protein sequence: CASQADWASHEQFF.

V usage is TRBV4-2 and J usage is TRBJ1-4; D may be TRBD1 (6 bases). CDR3 length: 17 amino acids. Trimming took 0 bases from V and 3 from J, leaving 14 bases between them. Germline CDR1 LGHNA, CDR2 YNFKEQ. The CDR3 here is CASSQDARGGSNEKLFF. The CDR3 nucleotides read TGTGCCAGCAGCCAAGATGCCAGGGGAGGGTCTAATGAAAAACTGTTTTTT.

The CDR3 DNA is TGTGCCAGCAGCTTCGGGGCTAGCGGGTTTGACGAGCAGTACTTC. The encoded protein is CASSFGASGFDEQYF. The V gene is TRBV7-9, the J gene TRBJ2-7; TRBD2 matches at 8 bases. Germline V lookup: CDR1 SEHNR, CDR2 FQNEAQ (reference sequence). The CDR3 spans 15 residues. V dropped 3 bases and J dropped 5; count of bases not matched to a gene: 9.

The chain recombines TRBV2 with TRBJ1-1; 9 bases are a match to TRBD1. Germline values: CDR1 SNHLY, CDR2 FYNNEI. There are 15 residues in the CDR3. Unmatched junction bases numbered 7, after V lost 5 bases and J lost 3 bases. The CDR3 coding sequence is TGTGCCAGCAGTCCAGGACAGGGGAGGGACACTGAAGCTTTCTTT. As protein: CASSPGQGRDTEAFF.